The clone carrying this TCR beta chain turned up a few times. This sample is part of a study of cytomegalovirus exposure and HLA in healthy donors. Sequencing used immunoSEQ multiplex PCR; TCRdb keeps in-frame clones, though not all of them. Here the sample spans 150,000 to 200,000 clones, about 86% being singletons. This CDR3 spans 14 amino acids. Trimming left V 5 bases short and J 6 bases short, with 16 bases between. The V gene's germline CDR1 is PRHDT and CDR2 FYEKMQ (reference sequence). The sequence came from a woman aged 25 to 39 in good health and CMV-seronegative. Material for sequencing was PBMCs. The V gene is TRBV13, the J gene TRBJ1-2; a possible D gene is TRBD1 (6 bases). The DNA for the CDR3 is TGTGCCAGCAGCCTACAGGGCAGTAGCGATGGCTACACCTTC. The encoded protein is CASSLQGSSDGYTF.